What follows describes a single T cell receptor (beta chain). Its matching antigen is unknown. The table came from immunoSEQ multiplex PCR; TCRdb's copy has only in-frame clones and leaves some out. The profile shows about 61,000 clones, more than 80% of them singletons. The V and J ends lost 0 bases and 4 bases, in that order; junction bases with no gene match: 2. The CDR3 totals 14 residues. CDR1 is ENHRY and CDR2 is SYGVKD in the germline V gene. These data come from a study of OX40 agonist ivuxolimab in advanced cancers. Study-wide background: With ivuxolimab, an agonistic anti-OX40 (CD134) antibody, patients were treated.

Study outcomes and limitations: Mean expanded clone counts were higher in CD8+ than CD4+ T cells.

This rearrangement joins TRBV10-3 to TRBJ1-2; 7 nucleotides match TRBD1. The clonotype comes from an adult with an advanced solid tumor such as melanoma, head and neck, liver or kidney cancer. Source: CD4+ or CD8+ T cells sorted from blood, taken in a trial of the OX40 agonist ivuxolimab. The CDR3 loop reads CAISESRDSYGYTF. The CDR3 bases are TGTGCCATCAGTGAGTCCCGGGACAGCTATGGCTACACCTTC.